The source of this TCR beta chain is a study of blood T cell repertoires in COVID-19. Study overall: Samples of COVID-19 (acute and convalescent) were obtained from the United States, Italy and Spain. From T cells, B-cell-depleted T cells, or PBMCs came the material, which was cDNA or gDNA.

This clone is a singleton in its sample. Per the authors' pipeline: Reference gene primer amplification gave estimated nucleated cell counts. TCRdb keeps only in-frame clones here, not all; method: immunoSEQ multiplex PCR. That table furnishes V, J and clone size, whereas the DNA furnished D and trimming. The table has approximately 250,000 clones, more than 80% seen once; the top ten hold roughly 4%. In germline, CDR1 is SGHDT, CDR2 YYEEEE. With 5 bases removed from V and 8 bases from J, the gap between germline ends came to 11 bases. The CDR3 covers 13 residues. Enrolled through a virtual design, the participants were between roughly 18 and 89 years of age and came from around 25 US areas.

This receptor was obtained from a woman aged 25 to 39 with acute COVID-19. Sequencing input: PBMCs or T cells enriched from blood (not recorded which). The V call is TRBV5-6, the J call TRBJ1-6; possibly TRBD1 for D (5 bases). The CDR3 region has the DNA TGTGCCAGCAGTATTTCGGGGGATTCACCCCTCCACTTT. Amino acid sequence: CASSISGDSPLHF.